Listed below are T cell receptor beta chains from one sample, sequenced in a study of T-cell memory formation after mild COVID-19. MiXCR, run by TCRdb on the 5' RACE reads, gives a single entry per CDR3 protein. Among more than 250,000 distinct CDR3 sequences listed, approximately 19% were seen once. The material sequenced was PBMCs or a T cell subset sorted from them (not recorded which). All receptors derive from a man between 18 and 35 years old who had mild COVID-19 (a few samples of this study predate the infection). Cell type and time point are not known. The CDR3 runs from the conserved cysteine through the conserved F or W. D genes are given only for firm matches. Expanded clones get a size class; other rows say once, few or many, or leave the size out.

clone size: NA; J gene: TRBJ1-1; V gene: TRBV19; D gene: NA; CDR3 DNA: TGTGCCAGTAGTATTTCTGTGAACACTGAAGCTTTCTTT; CDR3 protein: CASSISVNTEAFF
clone size: NA; J gene: TRBJ2-3; V gene: TRBV19; D gene: NA; CDR3 DNA: TGTGCCAGTAGTATAGGCGGGGACGGGGATACGCAGTATTTT; CDR3 protein: CASSIGGDGDTQYF
clone size: few; J gene: TRBJ1-2; V gene: TRBV19; D gene: NA; CDR3 DNA: TGTGCCAGTAGTATAGATCGCCGGGGCGGAGGCTACACCTTC; CDR3 protein: CASSIDRRGGGYTF
clone size: few; J gene: TRBJ2-4; V gene: TRBV4-3; D gene: NA; CDR3 DNA: TGCGCCAGCAGCCAAGATAGGAGAGACATTCAGTACTTC; CDR3 protein: CASSQDRRDIQYF
clone size: NA; J gene: TRBJ2-5; V gene: TRBV10-1; D gene: TRBD2; CDR3 DNA: TGCGCCAGCAGTGGGTCTAGCGGGTTTCAAGAGACCCAGTACTTC; CDR3 protein: CASSGSSGFQETQYF
clone size: NA; J gene: TRBJ2-1; V gene: TRBV19; D gene: TRBD2; CDR3 DNA: TGTGCCAGTAGTATTAGCGGGAGTCGGATCGGGCAGTTCTTC; CDR3 protein: CASSISGSRIGQFF
clone size: NA; J gene: TRBJ2-5; V gene: TRBV6-5; D gene: NA; CDR3 DNA: TGTGCCAGCAGTTACGCCGCGGTGAGGAAAGAGACCCAGTACTTC; CDR3 protein: CASSYAAVRKETQYF
clone size: NA; J gene: TRBJ1-2; V gene: TRBV11-2; D gene: TRBD1; CDR3 DNA: TGTGCCAGCAGCTTAGATGGGGGGACAGGGGCCTATGGCTACACCTTC; CDR3 protein: CASSLDGGTGAYGYTF
clone size: NA; J gene: TRBJ1-2; V gene: TRBV4-1; D gene: NA; CDR3 DNA: TGCGCCAGCAGCCAAGGCCGGGGGGGAGGTTATGGCTACACCTTC; CDR3 protein: CASSQGRGGGYGYTF
clone size: few; J gene: TRBJ2-5; V gene: TRBV12-3/TRBV12-4; D gene: NA; CDR3 DNA: TGTGCCAGCAGCTACTCTTCCCTACAAGAGACCCAGTACTTC; CDR3 protein: CASSYSSLQETQYF
clone size: many; J gene: TRBJ2-3; V gene: TRBV5-1; D gene: NA; CDR3 DNA: TGCGCCAGCAGCTTGTCCTCAACCTTCGCAGATACGCAGTATTTT; CDR3 protein: CASSLSSTFADTQYF
clone size: few; J gene: TRBJ2-3; V gene: TRBV27; D gene: NA; CDR3 DNA: TGTGCCACCACCAGCCGGGGTTCAGGGACAGATACGCAGTATTTT; CDR3 protein: CATTSRGSGTDTQYF
clone size: NA; J gene: TRBJ2-2; V gene: TRBV4-1; D gene: TRBD2; CDR3 DNA: TGCGCCAGCAGCCAAAAAGGGAGGGGCACCGGGGAGCTGTTTTTT; CDR3 protein: CASSQKGRGTGELFF
clone size: NA; J gene: TRBJ2-1; V gene: TRBV7-8; D gene: TRBD1; CDR3 DNA: TGTGCCAGCAGCTTAGCTATTAGGGGGCTCCCCCAATCCAATGAGCAGTTCTTC; CDR3 protein: CASSLAIRGLPQSNEQFF
clone size: few; J gene: TRBJ2-1; V gene: TRBV29-1; D gene: NA; CDR3 DNA: TGCAGCGTTGAAGAAGGGACAAAATGGGTCAATGAGCAGTTCTTC; CDR3 protein: CSVEEGTKWVNEQFF
clone size: NA; J gene: TRBJ2-2; V gene: TRBV18; D gene: NA; CDR3 DNA: TGTGCCAGCTCCCGAGGAGTCACACCGAACACCGGGGAGCTGTTTTTT; CDR3 protein: CASSRGVTPNTGELFF
clone size: NA; J gene: TRBJ2-3; V gene: TRBV10-3; D gene: NA; CDR3 DNA: TGTGCCATCAGTGAGTCTTCCAGCACAGATACGCAGTATTTT; CDR3 protein: CAISESSSTDTQYF
clone size: few; J gene: TRBJ2-1; V gene: TRBV6-5; D gene: NA; CDR3 DNA: TGTGCCAGCAGTTATGTGTCTTCCTCCTACAATGAGCAGTTCTTC; CDR3 protein: CASSYVSSSYNEQFF
clone size: many; J gene: TRBJ2-3; V gene: TRBV4-3; D gene: TRBD2; CDR3 DNA: TGCGCCAGCAGCCAAGAGGCAGCGGGGGGGCTGGGCACAGATACGCAGTATTTT; CDR3 protein: CASSQEAAGGLGTDTQYF
clone size: once; J gene: TRBJ2-2; V gene: TRBV7-8; D gene: NA; CDR3 DNA: TGTGCCAGCAGCCTCGTCGACGCCGGGGAGCTGTTTTTT; CDR3 protein: CASSLVDAGELFF